The next 3 T cell receptor beta chains were all read from a single sample in a study of T cells in Graves' hyperthyroidism and ophthalmopathy. Authors of the study amplified TCR beta CDR3 regions from RNA transcripts. Carried out on the TCR CDR3, a first-round RT-PCR used the HTBI primer set. TCRdb itself ran the multiplex PCR reads through MiXCR, one entry per CDR3 protein. The sample yields roughly 240,000 distinct CDR3 sequences, around 26% seen once. Sample: blood. All receptors derive from a woman between 40 and 50 years old with Graves' ophthalmopathy.

This clonotype showed up many times. V is TRBV6-1 and J is TRBJ1-1, with 8 bases that match TRBD1. The ends lost 5 bases at V and 4 bases at J; junction bases unmatched: 6. The germline gives CDR1 MNHNS, CDR2 SASEGT. CDR3 size: 14 residues. DNA of the CDR3: TGTGCCAGCAGTCAGGGGGCTTCGGGCACTGAAGCTTTCTTT. Amino acids: CASSQGASGTEAFF.

There are a few counts of this clonotype. This rearrangement joins TRBV7-9 to TRBJ2-2, with unresolved D. The CDR3 extends over 12 amino acids. The V end was cut by 3 bases, the J end by 9 bases, with 8 bases between. Germline values: CDR1 SEHNR, CDR2 FQNEAQ (reference sequence). This CDR3 is CASSFSSWELFF. In DNA form, the CDR3 reads TGTGCCAGCAGCTTCAGTAGTTGGGAGCTGTTTTTT.

This clonotype has ten or more counts. As DNA, the CDR3 is TGTGCCAGCTCTGCGGGGGCGAACACTGAAGCTTTCTTT. Translating gives CASSAGANTEAFF. The rearrangement links TRBV18 to TRBJ1-1; D might be TRBD1 (6 bases). The CDR3 covers 13 residues. The ends were cut back, 6 bases at V and 1 base at J, with 9 bases in the middle. Looked up from germline, CDR1 is KGHSH and CDR2 is LQKENI.